Ten or more counts support the clone carrying this T cell receptor (beta chain). Relying on iRepertoire HTBI primers and Arm-PCR of CDR3 regions, the team built TCR beta libraries. Via MiXCR, TCRdb re-called the multiplex PCR reads, giving one row per CDR3 protein. The repertoire has 350,000 to 500,000 distinct CDR3 sequences, roughly 17% of them found once; the top ten carry about 25%. Indicated time point: newly diagnosed GD, antithyroid drugs for less than 3 months. PBMC RNA was the source of the TCR library. The data were taken from a study of regulatory T cells in long-lasting Graves disease. These data were likewise used in another study, on T cells in Graves' hyperthyroidism and ophthalmopathy.

Sequenced here: peripheral blood mononuclear cells (PBMCs), sampled at new diagnosis, from a patient treated with antithyroid drugs. The receptor was isolated from a woman between 18 and 30 years old with Graves disease.

This CDR3 is CASSLRGNHQETQYF. Here the CDR3 DNA reads TGTGCCAGCAGCTTAAGGGGCAACCATCAAGAGACCCAGTACTTC. The V call is TRBV7-2, the J call TRBJ2-5, with TRBD1 as a possible D gene (5 bases). The germline V and J ends were trimmed by 2 bases and 2 bases, with 12 bases remaining between them. CDR1 is SGHTA, CDR2 FQGNSA, per germline. The CDR3 sequence is 15 residues long.